The 17 T cell receptor beta chains below were found in one sample sequenced in a study of cytomegalovirus exposure and HLA in healthy donors. In the PCR, 60 Vbeta and 13 Jbeta primers were used. Measured with immunoSEQ multiplex PCR; TCRdb has only the in-frame clones, and not every one. The sample holds roughly 130,000 clones, roughly two thirds seen once. The sample taken for sequencing was PBMCs. The source of these receptors is a man aged 25 to 40 in good health and CMV-seropositive.

This clone appeared a single time. J is TRBJ2-7 and V is TRBV4-3; D gene ambiguous. CDR3 length: 15 residues. Trimming shortened V by 0 bases and J by 4 bases, and 13 bases separated the two germline ends. Germline-derived CDR1 and CDR2 are LGHNA and YSLEER. The CDR3 nucleotides are TGCGCCAGCAGCCAAGATCTAGGTAATGTTTACGAGCAGTACTTC. Amino acid sequence: CASSQDLGNVYEQYF.

This clone appeared a few times. The gene calls are TRBV11-2 and TRBJ1-1; D possibly corresponds to TRBD1 (6 bases). V was shortened by 1 base and J by 1 base, with 16 bases between the two germline ends. CDR1 is SGHAT and CDR2 is FQNNGV in the germline V gene. The CDR3 is 17 amino acids. DNA for the CDR3: TGTGCCAGCAGCTTAGTGGTACAGGGTGCGTGGAACACTGAAGCTTTCTTT. Its translation: CASSLVVQGAWNTEAFF. Full variable domain (missing parts from reference TRBV11-2 and TRBJ1-1): EAGVAQSPRYKIIEKRQSVAFWCNPISGHATLYWYQQILGQGPKLLIQFQNNGVVDDSQLPKDRFSAERLKGVDSTLKIQPAKLEDSAVYLCASSLVVQGAWNTEAFFGQGTRLTVV.

V usage is TRBV29-1 and J usage is TRBJ1-4, with 7 bases fitting TRBD1. CDR3 length: 12 residues. Germline lookup yields CDR1 SQVTM and CDR2 ANQGSEA. Trimming removed 6 bases from V and 5 bases from J; junction bases left unmatched: 3. DNA for the CDR3: TGCAGCGTACAGGGGCAAAATGAAAAACTGTTTTTT. It encodes CSVQGQNEKLFF.

The chain employs TRBV6-5 and TRBJ1-3, with unresolved D. Germline lookup yields CDR1 MNHEY and CDR2 SVGAGI. CDR3 length: 13 amino acids. Trimming stripped 2 bases from V and 2 bases from J, with 4 bases between. The CDR3 region is CASSYGPGNTIYF. CDR3 nucleotides: TGTGCCAGCAGTTACGGCCCTGGAAACACCATATATTTT.

This clone was found a few times. The chain recombines TRBV18 with TRBJ2-7; TRBD1 might be the D (5 bases). The V end was cut by 6 bases, the J end by 2 bases, with 14 bases between. CDR1 is KGHSH, CDR2 LQKENI, per germline. The CDR3 has 14 amino acids. CDR3 in amino acids: CASSIGALTYEQYF. CDR3 in DNA: TGTGCCAGCTCTATAGGGGCGTTGACCTACGAGCAGTACTTC.

In the case of this clone: A junction boundary mismatches the germline segment, possibly from a read error. The chain couples TRBV7-7 to TRBJ2-5; D is perhaps TRBD1 (5 bases). The germline gives CDR1 SSHAT, CDR2 FNYEAQ (reference sequence). This CDR3 has 15 amino acids. The CDR3 region is CASSLGSAGKETQYF. Written as DNA, the CDR3 is TGTGCTAGCAGCTTAGGTTCTGCAGGGAAAGAGACCCAGTACTTC.

This clone was observed a handful of times. This chain links TRBV7-9 with TRBJ1-1, with a weak D call TRBD1 (6 bases). V was pared by 1 base and J by 5 bases, with 14 bases between. The CDR3 extends over 15 amino acids. The germline CDR1 and CDR2 sequences are SEHNR and FQNEAQ (reference sequence). The CDR3 DNA reads TGTGCCAGCAGCTTAGATGCCAGGGGCTCAACTGAAGCTTTCTTT. Amino acid sequence: CASSLDARGSTEAFF.

The CDR3 loop reads CASSLTGTSIYNEQFF. CDR3 in DNA: TGTGCCAGCAGTTTAACCGGGACTAGCATCTACAATGAGCAGTTCTTC. The chain has TRBV6-5 and TRBJ2-1; 9 positions agree with TRBD2. Trimming at V came to 4 bases and at J to 3 bases, leaving 7 bases not matched to a gene. There are 16 residues in the CDR3. CDR1 and CDR2 (germline): MNHEY, SVGAGI.

This clone appeared a few times. The V gene is TRBV6-6, the J gene TRBJ2-1; D call uncertain. Germline V gene data show CDR1 as MNHNY and CDR2 as SVGAGI (reference sequence). V gave up 4 bases and J gave up 3 bases, with 13 bases separating them. CDR3 length equals 15 residues. CDR3 residues: CASSLAGPNYNEQFF. The CDR3 nucleotides are TGTGCCAGCAGTTTAGCTGGTCCCAACTACAATGAGCAGTTCTTC.

V is TRBV28 and J is TRBJ2-2; a weak D match, TRBD2 (6 bases). CDR1 MDHEN and CDR2 SYDVKM come from the germline V gene. The V end lost 6 bases, the J end lost 5 bases, and 22 bases lay between the germline ends. CDR3 size: 17 residues. The CDR3 DNA reads as TGTGCCAGCAGCCAAAAGCTTGGCGGGGTTTGGACCGGGGAGCTGTTTTTT. Translated: CASSQKLGGVWTGELFF. Based on the CDR3 plus reference TRBV28 and TRBJ2-2, the full variable domain is DVKVTQSSRYLVKRTGEKVFLECVQDMDHENMFWYRQDPGLGLRLIYFSYDVKMKEKGDIPEGYSVSREKKERFSLILESASTNQTSMYLCASSQKLGGVWTGELFFGEGSRLTVL.

The CDR3 loop is CASSQTPNTGELFF. The CDR3 DNA sequence: TGTGCCAGCAGCCAAACACCGAACACCGGGGAGCTGTTTTTT. The gene calls are TRBV11-2 and TRBJ2-2; D is unclear. The length of the CDR3 is 14 residues. V was pared by 5 bases and J by 0 bases, with 7 bases between. The V gene's germline CDR1 is SGHAT and CDR2 FQNNGV.

The genes are TRBV7-9 and TRBJ2-7, with 10 bases fitting TRBD2. The CDR3 sequence is 16 residues long. Germline V gene sequence: CDR1 SEHNR, CDR2 FQNEAQ (reference sequence). Unmatched junction bases numbered 6, after V lost 0 bases and J lost 4 bases. CDR3 coding DNA: TGTGCCAGCAGCTTAGCGCCGGCTAGCGGGAGTTACGAGCAGTACTTC. It yields the protein CASSLAPASGSYEQYF.

The chain links TRBV19 to TRBJ2-7, with 9 positions matching TRBD2. Germline CDR1 LNHDA, CDR2 SQIVND (reference sequence). V shed 3 bases, J shed 3 bases, and the junction held 6 bases outside the gene matches. CDR3 size: 15 residues. The CDR3 nucleotides read TGTGCCAGTAGTATGTGGGTAGCGGGAGACTACGAGCAGTACTTC. Its translation: CASSMWVAGDYEQYF. Drawing the rest from reference TRBV19 and TRBJ2-7, the complete variable domain is DGGITQSPKYLFRKEGQNVTLSCEQNLNHDAMYWYRQDPGQGLRLIYYSQIVNDFQKGDIAEGYSVSREKKESFPLTVTSAQKNPTAFYLCASSMWVAGDYEQYFGPGTRLTVT.

J is TRBJ2-7 and V is TRBV29-1; TRBD2 agrees at 7 bases. Germline CDR1 is SQVTM and CDR2 is ANQGSEA. The length of the CDR3 is 15 residues. V lost 5 bases to trimming and J lost 2 bases; unmatched junction nucleotides: 12. The CDR3 DNA is TGCAGCGTTTTTGGAACGACTAGCTCCCCCTACGAGCAGTACTTC. Translation: CSVFGTTSSPYEQYF.

This clone occurred a few times. The rearrangement links TRBV18 to TRBJ1-2; 10 positions match TRBD1. V was pared by 4 bases and J by 2 bases, with 7 bases of the junction left unmatched. CDR3 size: 16 residues. Germline V gives CDR1 KGHSH, CDR2 LQKENI. This chain's CDR3 is CASSRGTGAKNYGYTF. CDR3 coding DNA: TGTGCCAGCTCACGAGGGACAGGGGCGAAAAACTATGGCTACACCTTC.

The chain uses TRBV19 and TRBJ2-1; D gene uncertain. Germline values: CDR1 LNHDA, CDR2 SQIVND (reference sequence). V dropped 0 bases and J dropped 5 bases, with 5 bases sitting between them. The CDR3 totals 13 residues. CDR3: CASSIDPDNEQFF. As DNA, the CDR3 is TGTGCCAGTAGTATAGACCCGGACAATGAGCAGTTCTTC.

The V gene is TRBV9, the J gene TRBJ2-1, with TRBD2 identical over 13 bases. The V segment lost 4 bases and the J segment 10 bases; nucleotides outside the gene matches: 11. Germline-derived CDR1 and CDR2 are SGDLS and YYNGEE. The CDR3 runs to 16 residues. The CDR3 DNA is TGTGCCAGCAGCACGACCGGGACTAGCGGGATAAGGGAGCAGTTCTTC. Its protein product is CASSTTGTSGIREQFF.